The 21 T cell receptor beta chains listed next were all sequenced from one sample in a study of control samples from healthy donors and cancer patients. The data were produced by immunoSEQ multiplex PCR, yet TCRdb's version contains in-frame clones alone and is incomplete. The sample carries about 12,000 clones, more than 75% recorded once. Sequenced: formalin-fixed, paraffin-embedded tissue. The source is a male donor with melanoma.

This chain joins TRBV6-1 and TRBJ2-5; 12 bases agree with TRBD2. Germline V gene sequence: CDR1 MNHNS, CDR2 SASEGT. This CDR3 has 17 amino acids. V lost 4 bases, J lost 2 bases, and 8 bases stayed unmatched. In nucleotides, the CDR3 is TGTGCCAGCAGTGTTTCCCAGACTAGCGGGAGTCAAGAGACCCAGTACTTC. The encoded protein is CASSVSQTSGSQETQYF.

This sequence joins TRBV7-8 and TRBJ1-1; D ambiguous. Trimming left V 6 bases short and J 4 bases short, with 18 bases between. Germline V gene sequence: CDR1 SGHVS, CDR2 FQNEAQ. The CDR3 length is 15 residues. DNA of the CDR3: TGTGCCAGCAGACCGGTGCTTGGGCCGGGCACTGAAGCTTTCTTT. Protein: CASRPVLGPGTEAFF.

Remarks on this clone: One junction end disagrees with the germline gene, perhaps due to a read error. The rearrangement uses TRBV10-3 and TRBJ1-4; perhaps TRBD1 as D (6 bases). Germline V gives CDR1 ENHRY, CDR2 SYGVKD. There are 15 residues in the CDR3. Here the CDR3 DNA reads TGTACCATCAGTGCGAAACAGGGCGCTAACGAAAAACTGTTTTTT. It yields the protein CTISAKQGANEKLFF.

The chain combines TRBV30 with TRBJ1-5; D is perhaps TRBD1 (5 bases). CDR1 and CDR2 from the germline V gene are GTSNPN and SVGIG (reference sequence). The CDR3 runs 13 residues. V was pared by 2 bases and J by 5 bases, with 10 bases between. The CDR3 is CAWSLAGHQPQHF. The CDR3 DNA is TGTGCCTGGAGTCTGGCAGGGCATCAGCCCCAGCATTTT.

The chain carries TRBV6-6 and TRBJ2-5, with no clear D. Per germline, CDR1 MNHNY and CDR2 SVGAGI (reference sequence). Trimming removed 6 bases from V and 4 bases from J, with 12 bases in between. The CDR3 consists of 13 residues. The CDR3 nucleotides read TGTGCCAGCAGCCTCCGGCGAGGAGAGACCCAGTACTTC. Translating gives CASSLRRGETQYF.

The chain carries TRBV2 and TRBJ2-3; no definite D call. The CDR3 is 12 amino acids. Germline lookup yields CDR1 SNHLY and CDR2 FYNNEI. V lost 8 bases and J lost 3, with 9 bases in between. The CDR3, as DNA: TGTGCCAGCTCTTTCAGTACAGATACGCAGTATTTT. It translates to CASSFSTDTQYF.

The table lists this clone with a few counts. This chain joins TRBV11-3 and TRBJ1-1, with 9 bases fitting TRBD1. J lost 3 bases, V lost 4 bases, and 15 bases had no gene match. CDR1 is SGHNT and CDR2 is YENEEA in the germline V gene. The CDR3 runs to 18 residues. The CDR3 spells CASSSSGTGTLRDTEAFF. The CDR3 nucleotides read TGTGCCAGCAGCTCATCCGGGACAGGGACATTAAGGGACACTGAAGCTTTCTTT.

This clone was recorded only once. The CDR3 DNA reads TGTGCCAGCAGCCAAGTTGGTGCAGCCTACAATGAGCAGTTCTTC. Protein sequence: CASSQVGAAYNEQFF. The chain links TRBV4-2 to TRBJ2-1; D uncertain. The CDR3 runs 15 residues. Germline lookup yields CDR1 LGHNA and CDR2 YNFKEQ. Trimming stripped 1 base from V and 2 bases from J, with 9 bases between.

The rearrangement uses TRBV11-2 and TRBJ2-5; D remains ambiguous. The CDR3 totals 16 residues. CDR1 and CDR2 (germline): SGHAT, FQNNGV. Trimming left V 1 base short and J 0 bases short, with 12 bases between. The CDR3 region has the DNA TGTGCCAGCAGCTTAGGGGTAGGGTGGTACCAAGAGACCCAGTACTTC. Its protein product is CASSLGVGWYQETQYF.

The chain employs TRBV3-1 (or the pseudogene TRBV3-2) and TRBJ2-7; D is uncertain. This CDR3 is 13 amino acids long. In germline, CDR1 is LGHDT, CDR2 YNNKEL (reference sequence). Between the trimmed V and J ends, which lost 3 bases and 3 bases, there was a span of 9 bases. CDR3 nucleotides: TGTGCCAGCAGCCAGGCCGACTTCTACGAGCAGTACTTC. Protein: CASSQADFYEQYF.

CDR3 sequence: CASSQERNYGYTF. The CDR3, as DNA: TGTGCCAGCAGCCAAGAGCGGAACTATGGCTACACCTTC. V and J are TRBV3-1 (or the pseudogene TRBV3-2) and TRBJ1-2, with D unresolved. The V and J ends lost 0 bases and 2 bases respectively, with 4 bases between them. The CDR3 has 13 residues. The germline V gene has CDR1 LGHDT and CDR2 YNNKEL (reference sequence).

This clone was counted a single time. The chain joins TRBV29-1 to TRBJ2-2; no firm D call. CDR3 length: 16 residues. The germline V and J ends were trimmed by 6 bases and 0 bases, with 17 bases remaining between them. CDR1 is SQVTM and CDR2 is ANQGSEA in the germline V gene. In nucleotides, the CDR3 is TGCAGCGTGACCGTCCTCGGGCCTGCGAACACCGGGGAGCTGTTTTTT. It specifies CSVTVLGPANTGELFF.

CDR3 sequence (DNA): TGTGCCAGCAGTTACCCCTCCGACAGGAGGTTGGACACCGGGGAGCTGTTTTTT. Its translation is CASSYPSDRRLDTGELFF. The V call is TRBV6-2 or TRBV6-3, the J call TRBJ2-2; D is perhaps TRBD1 (6 bases). V was shortened by 2 bases and J by 3 bases, with 19 bases between the two germline ends. Germline-derived CDR1 and CDR2 are MNHEY and SVGEGT. The CDR3 has 18 amino acids.

The table lists this clone with a count of one. The rearrangement links TRBV7-3 to TRBJ1-1; D perhaps matches TRBD1 (6 bases). CDR3 size: 12 residues. Looked up from germline, CDR1 is SGHTA and CDR2 is FQGTGA. V gave up 5 bases and J gave up 5 bases, with 9 bases separating them. The CDR3 protein is CASSQGTTEAFF. DNA of the CDR3: TGTGCCAGCAGCCAGGGGACAACTGAAGCTTTCTTT.

The gene calls are TRBV15 and TRBJ1-2; 9 bases are a match to TRBD1. This CDR3 has 14 residues. The germline V gene has CDR1 LNHNV and CDR2 YYDKDF (reference sequence). Trimming at V came to 5 bases and at J to 8 bases, leaving 9 bases not matched to a gene. The CDR3 here is CATSGRDRAYGYTF. The CDR3 nucleotides read TGTGCCACCAGCGGCCGGGACAGGGCCTACGGCTACACCTTC.

This chain connects TRBV2 to TRBJ2-5; TRBD2 aligns across 14 bases. The CDR3 totals 15 residues. Germline CDR1 reads SNHLY; CDR2 reads FYNNEI. Losses at the gene ends were 7 bases for V and 6 bases for J; bases not matched to a gene: 7. The CDR3 DNA sequence: TGTGCCAGCATCCCCGGGACTAGCGGGAGAAAGACCCAGTACTTC. Amino acid sequence: CASIPGTSGRKTQYF.

The chain combines TRBV4-1 with TRBJ2-3, with D maybe TRBD2 (6 bases). The V gene lost 5 bases and the J gene lost 4 bases, with 16 bases spanning the gap. Germline CDR1 reads MGHRA; CDR2 reads YSYEKL. The CDR3 has 15 residues. CDR3 sequence: CASSNRRDKSDTQYF. The DNA for the CDR3 is TGCGCCAGCAGCAATAGGAGGGATAAATCAGATACGCAGTATTTT.

A remark on this clone: Other DNA variants within this sample encode the same CDR3. V and J are TRBV9 and TRBJ1-3; D call uncertain. Trimming removed 0 bases at V and 1 base at J, with 2 bases between. Looked up from germline, CDR1 is SGDLS and CDR2 is YYNGEE. The CDR3 runs to 13 residues. CDR3 loop: CASSVESGNTIYF. CDR3 DNA sequence: TGTGCCAGCAGCGTAGAGTCTGGAAACACCATATATTTT.

In this sample, this clone turned up once. The chain combines TRBV25-1 with TRBJ2-3; D perhaps matches TRBD2 (5 bases). The V and J ends lost 1 base and 1 base respectively, with 12 bases between them. The CDR3 spans 16 residues. The germline gives CDR1 MGHDK, CDR2 SYGVNS. CDR3 sequence reads: CASSEFSGPRTDTQYF. The CDR3 region has the DNA TGTGCCAGCAGTGAATTCAGCGGTCCTCGCACAGATACGCAGTATTTT.

This chain uses TRBV20-1 with TRBJ2-7; D is undetermined. Trimming shortened V by 5 bases and J by 5 bases, and 13 bases separated the two germline ends. The CDR3 is 12 residues long. The germline gives CDR1 DFQATT, CDR2 SNEGSKA (reference sequence). CDR3 DNA sequence: TGCAGTGCTGGTGGGGTTTTCGACGAGCAGTACTTC. Protein product: CSAGGVFDEQYF.

J is TRBJ2-1 and V is TRBV7-9; D remains ambiguous. The V gene's germline CDR1 is SEHNR and CDR2 FQNEAQ (reference sequence). The CDR3 is 11 residues long. Deletions cut 2 bases from V and 9 bases from J, with 5 bases between. CDR3 protein: CASSLSGEQFF. The CDR3 DNA reads as TGTGCCAGCAGCTTAAGTGGTGAGCAGTTCTTC.